This TCR beta chain was identified in a study of T cell repertoires in cytomegalovirus infection. Broader study findings: Dominating the ex vivo response were HLA-C-restricted CMV-specific TCR beta clonotypes.

Trimming cost V 4 bases and J 5 bases, with 12 bases left between them. CDR1 is MNHEY, CDR2 SMNVEV, per germline (reference sequence). The CDR3 contains 14 residues. Via MiXCR, TCRdb re-called the reads, giving one row per CDR3 protein. In the table there are over 250,000 distinct CDR3 sequences, approximately 22% of which are singletons. In its sample, this clonotype was seen a few times. Its target is not known. The sample consisted of cultured PBMCs, taken from culture after CMV antigen stimulation. This sequence originates from a human donor in good health (CMV status not recorded). Some clones in this sample may be carry-over from other donors' samples. The chain links TRBV27 to TRBJ1-5, with D tentatively TRBD1 (5 bases). This CDR3 reads CASSSGGRDQPQHF. DNA of the CDR3: TGTGCCAGCAGTTCCGGGGGACGAGATCAGCCCCAGCATTTT.